The table lists the clone carrying this T cell receptor (beta chain) with many counts. Original processing notes: Reference gene primer amplification in the assay estimated nucleated cell counts. The assay was immunoSEQ multiplex PCR, and TCRdb's table has in-frame clones only and misses some. V and J calls and clone size are those listed in that table; D and trimming were worked out from the DNA. The table lists about 72,000 clones, over 75% of them singletons, with approximately 10% in the top ten. The data stem from a study of blood T cell repertoires in COVID-19. Turning to the study itself: COVID-19 samples collected from the United States, Italy and Spain covered acute and convalescent phases. In each case, the material was cDNA or gDNA derived from T cells, B-cell-depleted T cells, or PBMCs.

Per germline, CDR1 SGDLS and CDR2 YYNGEE. The CDR3 is 13 residues long. The J segment lost 5 bases and the V segment lost 4 bases, leaving 4 bases of the junction unmatched. J is TRBJ2-7 and V is TRBV9; the match to TRBD1 covers 9 bases. Sequencing input: peripheral blood. The sequence was obtained from a man aged 65 to 85 with active or convalescent COVID-19. For the CDR3, the DNA is TGTGCCAGCAGCCGGACAGGGGCCCACGAGCAGTACTTC. It codes for CASSRTGAHEQYF.